The clone carrying this TCR beta chain has a count of ten or more. Each CDR3 protein gets one entry after TCRdb re-called the 5' RACE reads with MiXCR. The sample yields roughly 45,000 distinct CDR3 sequences, about 29% seen once. The CDR3 runs 18 residues. Germline V CDR1 and CDR2: MGHRA, YSYEKL. V was pared by 0 bases and J by 7 bases, with 9 bases of the junction left unmatched. The chain has TRBV4-1 and TRBJ2-1; 13 nucleotides agree with TRBD2. This sequence originates from a female donor with breast cancer. Sequenced material: tumor-infiltrating memory CD4+ T cells sorted from the breast tumor. Stated subset: memory CD4+ T cells, CD4+CD45RO+CD25-. CDR3 sequence reads: CASSQDVIGTSGMNEQFF. For the CDR3, the DNA is TGCGCCAGCAGCCAAGACGTAATAGGGACTAGCGGGATGAATGAGCAGTTCTTC.